The 21 T cell receptor delta chains in this list originate from one sample, sequenced in a study of Vδ1+ human thymocytes. Study results and limitations: Thymic TRG and TRD repertoires appeared highly polyclonal.

The template was reverse-transcribed extracted RNA. Multiplex PCR used pooled V-gene forward primers and a constant-region reverse primer to amplify CDR3s. TCRdb reran clone calling via CATT on the multiplex PCR reads. The repertoire includes roughly 25,000 delta-chain clones, around 7.7% of them detected once, and about 1% sits in the top ten. These receptors' targets are unknown. The source material was Vdelta1+ gamma-delta thymocytes from the thymus. Regarding subset: FACS-sorted CD3+ TCRalphabeta- TCRVdelta1+ TCRVdelta2- thymocytes. The receptor set was obtained from a girl under three years old who had congenital heart surgery.

V and J are TRDV1 and TRDJ1; possible D gene TRDD3, 5 bases. The CDR3 totals 21 residues. The V gene lost 4 bases and the J gene lost 0 bases, with 30 bases spanning the gap. Germline V gene lookup returns CDR1 TSWWSYY and CDR2 QGS. The CDR3 DNA follows: TGTGCTCTTGGGGCTCTCAGCGGGGGCGGGAGTACCGTTATGTACACCGATAAACTCATCTTT. Translation gives CALGALSGGGSTVMYTDKLIF.

The chain has TRDV1 and TRDJ1, with 9 bases fitting TRDD3. CDR1 and CDR2 (germline): TSWWSYY, QGS. This CDR3 comprises 19 residues. J was trimmed by 1 base and V by 1 base; bases with no gene match: 13. In DNA, the CDR3 is TGTGCTCTTGGGGAACAATTCGAAGGGGATACGCCCGGCACCGATAAACTCATCTTT. The encoded protein is CALGEQFEGDTPGTDKLIF.

The chain is built from TRDV1 and TRDJ1; 9 nucleotides align to TRDD2. The J gene, missing from TCRdb, was assigned here through DNA to germline matching. The V and J ends lost 4 bases and 0 bases, in that order; junction bases with no gene match: 24. Looked up from germline, CDR1 is TSWWSYY and CDR2 is QGS. The CDR3 contains 22 residues. The CDR3 nucleotides read TGTGCTCTTGGGGCCCCGAACCCTTCCTACCTGGGGATTTCCACGTACACCGATAAACTCATCTTT. Protein product: CALGAPNPSYLGISTYTDKLIF.

In its sample, this clone was seen a few times. The junction departs from the called germline gene at one end, perhaps through a read error. The J gene is TRDJ1, the V gene TRDV3; D remains ambiguous. The germline V gene has CDR1 TVYSNPD and CDR2 GDNSRS (reference sequence). The CDR3 has 15 amino acids. DNA for the CDR3: TGTGCCTTTCAATACTCACGCTTGTACACCGATAAACCCATCTTT. It translates to CAFQYSRLYTDKPIF.

This chain uses TRDV1 with TRDJ1, with TRDD2 matching 7 bases. TCRdb offers no J gene call, so here the DNA was matched to germline to obtain one. CDR3 length: 23 amino acids. V lost 6 bases to trimming and J lost 3 bases; unmatched junction nucleotides: 34. Germline V gene sequence: CDR1 TSWWSYY, CDR2 QGS. CDR3 nucleotide sequence: TGTGCTCTTGGCGGGGAAATCGGCCTTCCTCCAAGTCCAGTTTCGGGGTACCCCGATAAACTCATCTTT. Translating it yields CALGGEIGLPPSPVSGYPDKLIF.

The chain links TRDV1 to TRDJ1; 7 nucleotides align to TRDD3. The CDR3 sequence is 17 residues long. The V gene's germline CDR1 is TSWWSYY and CDR2 QGS. Trimming cost V 9 bases and J 4 bases; bases outside gene matches: 20. CDR3 amino acids: CALCYAGGDLENDKLIF. As DNA, the CDR3 is TGTGCTCTCTGCTACGCCGGGGGGGATTTGGAGAACGATAAACTCATCTTT.

On this clone itself: Possible read error: a much larger clone is one base away. With the J gene uncalled, the V gene is TRDV2; the tabulated D call, TRDD3, remains unverified against the DNA. The CDR3 runs 13 residues. Germline CDR1 and CDR2: GEAIGNYY and EKD. This CDR3 reads CACEHWGIVELTF. For the CDR3, the DNA is TGTGCCTGTGAGCACTGGGGGATCGTGGAACTCACCTTT.

This sequence joins TRDV1 and TRDJ1; TRDD3 matches at 12 bases. Germline CDR1 reads TSWWSYY; CDR2 reads QGS. The CDR3 covers 20 residues. The V gene end was trimmed by 1 base and the J gene end by 1 base; junction bases not matched to a gene: 13. CDR3 protein: CALGERLRSGGYGGTDKLIF. In nucleotides, the CDR3 is TGTGCTCTTGGGGAACGCTTGCGGTCTGGGGGATACGGCGGCACCGATAAACTCATCTTT.

With respect to this clone: Mismatch with germline at one junction end may stem from a read error. At the DNA level, this CDR3 is encoded by other sequences in the same sample as well. The chain couples TRDV1 to TRDJ1; 10 bases fit TRDD3. The CDR3 has 17 residues. Germline values: CDR1 TSWWSYY, CDR2 QGS. CDR3 loop: CALGGVLVLGDTDKLIF. The CDR3 nucleotides read TGCGCTCTCGGGGGAGTCCTCGTACTGGGGGATACCGATAAACTCATCTTT.

This clone was counted only a few times. The V and J genes are TRDV1 and TRDJ1; 7 bases are a match to TRDD3. Germline CDR1 reads TSWWSYY; CDR2 reads QGS. With 0 bases clipped from V and 2 bases from J, the junction kept 12 bases outside the gene matches. There are 18 residues in the CDR3. The CDR3 nucleotides read TGTGCTCTTGGGGAACTTGGAAGAGTCTCGGGGGATACCGATAAACTCATCTTT. Its protein is CALGELGRVSGDTDKLIF.

This clone was recorded once. The J gene call is TRDJ1, but no V gene call exists; TRDD2, the table's D call, was not compared with the DNA. CDR3 size: 16 residues. CDR3 DNA: TGTGCTCTTGGGGCCGCCTTCCGTTACTCGGCCCCTAAACTCATCTTT. The encoded protein is CALGAAFRYSAPKLIF.

This clone came up a few times. The chain uses TRDV1 and TRDJ1; 8 bases align to TRDD3. This CDR3 comprises 16 residues. V shed 2 bases and J 11 bases; nucleotides not matched to a gene: 16. Germline CDR1 is TSWWSYY and CDR2 is QGS. The CDR3 loop reads CALGEIGLSGGLGLIF. Here the CDR3 DNA reads TGTGCTCTTGGGGAAATAGGGTTGAGTGGGGGATTGGGGCTCATCTTT.

V usage is TRDV1 and J usage is TRDJ1, with 9 bases matching TRDD3. With 4 bases clipped from V and 2 bases from J, the junction kept 14 bases outside the gene matches. The germline V gene has CDR1 TSWWSYY and CDR2 QGS. This CDR3 comprises 18 residues. CDR3 DNA: TGTGCTCTTGGGGGCATACTACGTCCTGGGGGATGTACCGATAAACTCATCTTT. Translated, it gives CALGGILRPGGCTDKLIF.

This clone is medium-sized in the sample. J is TRDJ2 and V is TRDV2; 9 bases match TRDD3. The germline V gene has CDR1 GEAIGNYY and CDR2 EKD. The V segment lost 5 bases and the J segment 8 bases; nucleotides outside the gene matches: 17. The CDR3 extends over 17 amino acids. CDR3 in DNA: TGTGCCTGTGGTTGGGGGGATACAAGGGAGATTATCGCACAACTCTTCTTT. This sequence encodes CACGWGDTREIIAQLFF.

About this clone itself: One end of the junction does not line up with germline, which may come from a read error. The chain couples TRDV1 to TRDJ1; D is perhaps TRDD3 (6 bases). The length of the CDR3 is 19 residues. Germline V gene sequence: CDR1 TSWWSYY, CDR2 QGS. This CDR3 reads CALGELLPSWGDHTDELIF. CDR3 sequence (DNA): TGTGCTCTTGGGGAACTACTCCCCTCTTGGGGGGACCACACCGATGAACTCATCTTT.

This sequence joins TRDV1 and TRDJ1; D perhaps matches TRDD3 (6 bases). The CDR3 runs to 21 residues. Germline loops: CDR1 TSWWSYY, CDR2 QGS. The germline V and J ends were trimmed by 2 bases and 3 bases, with 31 bases remaining between them. The DNA of the CDR3 is TGTGCTCTTGGGGAAAGTTCATCCACCCTACGGGGGGACGTTTACCCCGATAAACTCATCTTT. It translates to CALGESSSTLRGDVYPDKLIF.

This chain connects TRDV1 to TRDJ1, with 7 bases aligning to TRDD3. With V trimmed by 2 bases and J by 0 bases, 27 bases remained unmatched. The CDR3 consists of 23 residues. Germline V gene data show CDR1 as TSWWSYY and CDR2 as QGS. The CDR3 region has the DNA TGTGCTCTTGGGGAAGATAGGGTCCTAGAAGCCCACTGGGGACCTAGGTACACCGATAAACTCATCTTT. Translating it yields CALGEDRVLEAHWGPRYTDKLIF.

There are a few counts of this clone. The rearrangement joins TRDV1 to TRDJ1; no reliable D call. The CDR3 is 19 amino acids. Germline CDR1 TSWWSYY, CDR2 QGS. V was pared by 1 base and J by 1 base, with 22 bases between. The CDR3 nucleotides read TGTGCTCTTGGGGAACCATCCTCTGGTAGTGAACTCGTCACCGATAAACTCATCTTT. Its protein product is CALGEPSSGSELVTDKLIF.

The V call is TRDV1, the J call TRDJ1; unclear D gene. Deletions cut 2 bases from V and 0 bases from J, with 22 bases between. The CDR3 extends over 19 amino acids. Germline CDR1 and CDR2: TSWWSYY and QGS. Here the CDR3 DNA reads TGTGCTCTTGGGGAATCCTTGGGTGAAAGAGGGCCTAACACCGATAAACTCATCTTT. Protein product: CALGESLGERGPNTDKLIF.

In this sample, this clone turned up a few times. The chain couples TRDV1 to TRDJ1; 12 nucleotides agree with TRDD3. Germline V gives CDR1 TSWWSYY, CDR2 QGS. The junction had 28 bases not matched to a gene; V was cut back by 7 bases and J by 1 base. The CDR3 totals 23 residues. CDR3 region: CALAVLTTLGDTRRRKSTDKLIF. CDR3 sequence (DNA): TGTGCTCTTGCGGTTCTTACTACGCTGGGGGATACGAGGAGGAGGAAATCCACCGATAAACTCATCTTT.

About this clone itself: A junction end diverges from the germline sequence, so it may reflect a read error. J is TRDJ1 and V is TRDV1, with D perhaps TRDD3 (5 bases). Germline-derived CDR1 and CDR2 are TSWWSYY and QGS. This CDR3 is built from 18 residues. CDR3 coding DNA: TGTGCTCTTGGGGAACTATATGATTCGGGGGTCACGCAGGTTAAACTCACCTTT. As protein: CALGELYDSGVTQVKLTF.